One and the same sample provided the 22 T cell receptor beta chains below, sequenced in a study of blood T cell repertoires in COVID-19. Clones were sequenced by immunoSEQ multiplex PCR, and TCRdb holds only the in-frame ones, with some missing. Among about 300,000 clones listed, about nine tenths were seen once. The source material was PBMCs or T cells enriched from blood (not recorded which). The source is a woman between 50 and 59 years old who had been exposed to COVID-19.

The chain combines TRBV2 with TRBJ2-7; D gene unclear. Per germline, CDR1 SNHLY and CDR2 FYNNEI. The CDR3 runs 14 residues. V lost 0 bases and J 4 bases, leaving 10 bases between the germline ends. This chain's CDR3 is CASSEAGRRYEQYF. The CDR3 DNA follows: TGTGCCAGCAGTGAAGCCGGTCGGAGATACGAGCAGTACTTC.

The chain is built from TRBV7-2 and TRBJ2-7; 7 positions agree with TRBD2. The CDR3 loop spans 15 amino acids. The germline V gene encodes CDR1 SGHTA and CDR2 FQGNSA. V lost 0 bases, J lost 3 bases, and 5 bases stayed unmatched. DNA of the CDR3: TGTGCCAGCAGCTTAGCGTGGTCTAGCGGCTACGAGCAGTACTTC. It codes for CASSLAWSSGYEQYF.

The chain uses TRBV2 and TRBJ2-3, with 9 bases fitting TRBD2. The ends lost 3 bases at V and 5 bases at J; junction bases unmatched: 9. The germline V gene has CDR1 SNHLY and CDR2 FYNNEI. The CDR3 is made up of 16 amino acids. CDR3 region: CASSDPTSGVLDTQYF. CDR3 nucleotide sequence: TGTGCCAGCAGTGACCCGACTAGCGGTGTCTTAGATACGCAGTATTTT.

A single count supports this clone. The chain links TRBV7-9 to TRBJ1-2; 12 bases match TRBD1. CDR1 is SEHNR, CDR2 FQNEAQ, per germline (reference sequence). J was trimmed by 5 bases and V by 7 bases; bases with no gene match: 8. CDR3 length: 15 residues. CDR3 loop: CASIPGQGAGYGYTF. Written as DNA, the CDR3 is TGTGCCAGCATCCCGGGACAGGGGGCTGGGTATGGCTACACCTTC.

The chain is built from TRBV10-3 and TRBJ1-4, with D possibly TRBD1 on 6 matching bases. CDR3 length: 15 amino acids. V lost 0 bases and J 5 bases, leaving 10 bases between the germline ends. In germline, CDR1 is ENHRY, CDR2 SYGVKD. CDR3 residues: CAISESGTGNEKLFF. The CDR3 nucleotides are TGTGCCATCAGTGAGTCTGGAACAGGGAATGAAAAACTGTTTTTT.

The gene calls are TRBV4-2 and TRBJ2-2, with 10 bases lining up with TRBD2. V gave up 3 bases and J gave up 6 bases; unmatched junction bases: 7. This CDR3 comprises 16 residues. The germline CDR1 and CDR2 sequences are LGHNA and YNFKEQ. This chain's CDR3 is CASSQESGGGAGELFF. In DNA, the CDR3 is TGTGCCAGCAGCCAGGAAAGCGGGGGGGGCGCCGGGGAGCTGTTTTTT.

The chain uses TRBV15 and TRBJ1-4; tentatively, D is TRBD1 (5 bases). Germline V gene lookup returns CDR1 LNHNV and CDR2 YYDKDF (reference sequence). The CDR3 is made up of 17 amino acids. Trimming removed 5 bases at V and 3 bases at J, with 19 bases between. The DNA for the CDR3 is TGTGCCACCAGCCGATTTCCTAAGGAACAGGCTAATGAAAAACTGTTTTTT. It translates to CATSRFPKEQANEKLFF.

J is TRBJ1-5 and V is TRBV9; 11 positions match TRBD1. With 0 bases clipped from V and 6 bases from J, the junction kept 2 bases outside the gene matches. The CDR3 is 15 residues long. Germline CDR1 is SGDLS and CDR2 is YYNGEE. The CDR3 sequence is CASSVGTGGGQPQHF. In DNA, the CDR3 is TGTGCCAGCAGCGTAGGGACAGGGGGCGGTCAGCCCCAGCATTTT.

J is TRBJ2-7 and V is TRBV27; maybe TRBD1 (5 bases). The ends were cut back, 5 bases at V and 4 bases at J, with 27 bases in the middle. There are 18 residues in the CDR3. The V gene's germline CDR1 is MNHEY and CDR2 SMNVEV (reference sequence). For the CDR3, the DNA is TGTGCCAGCAGTCAGTTTTTAGTGTCGGCAGGGAATCGGTACGAGCAGTACTTC. This codes for CASSQFLVSAGNRYEQYF.

The V gene is TRBV2, the J gene TRBJ2-7; 7 bases line up with TRBD1. Per germline, CDR1 SNHLY and CDR2 FYNNEI. V trimming: 3 bases; J trimming: 2 bases; junction bases outside the gene matches: 1. There are 13 residues in the CDR3. The CDR3 DNA is TGTGCCAGCAGTGACACAGGGGCCTACGAGCAGTACTTC. This sequence encodes CASSDTGAYEQYF.

The chain couples TRBV28 to TRBJ1-6; TRBD1 matches at 12 bases. Germline-derived CDR1 and CDR2 are MDHEN and SYDVKM. V was pared by 5 bases and J by 11 bases, with 7 bases of the junction left unmatched. The CDR3 loop spans 15 amino acids. This CDR3 is CASSPGTGGRAPLHF. CDR3 nucleotide sequence: TGTGCCAGCAGTCCGGGGACAGGGGGCCGAGCACCCCTCCACTTT.

The rearrangement uses TRBV3-1 (or the pseudogene TRBV3-2) and TRBJ1-5, with D maybe TRBD1 (6 bases). The V end lost 5 bases, the J end lost 1 base, and 15 bases lay between the germline ends. This CDR3 is 16 amino acids long. The germline V gene encodes CDR1 LGHDT and CDR2 YNNKEL (reference sequence). The CDR3 DNA follows: TGTGCCAGCAGCGTCGGGACACCAGGGAGCAATCAGCCCCAGCATTTT. As protein: CASSVGTPGSNQPQHF.

The chain carries TRBV7-9 and TRBJ1-2; the D is unclear. This CDR3 region has 13 residues. CDR1 and CDR2 from the germline V gene are SEHNR and FQNEAQ (reference sequence). Trimming pared 3 bases from V and 2 bases from J, leaving 7 bases between. The CDR3 DNA is TGTGCCAGCAGCTTCTCCGGGAACTATGGCTACACCTTC. It specifies CASSFSGNYGYTF.

The rearrangement uses TRBV5-1 and TRBJ1-2; 11 bases fit TRBD1. CDR1 is SGHRS and CDR2 is YFSETQ in the germline V gene. V lost 3 bases and J lost 10; bases outside the gene matches: 5. The CDR3 spans 13 residues. CDR3 amino acids: CASSSPGQGDYTF. For the CDR3, the DNA is TGCGCCAGCAGCTCTCCGGGACAGGGGGACTACACCTTC. The entire variable domain, with the rest obtained from reference TRBV5-1 and TRBJ1-2, is as follows: KAGVTQTPRYLIKTRGQQVTLSCSPISGHRSVSWYQQTPGQGLQFLFEYFSETQRNKGNFPGRFSGRQFSNSRSEMNVSTLELGDSALYLCASSSPGQGDYTFGSGTRLTVV.

J is TRBJ1-1 and V is TRBV6-4; the match to TRBD1 covers 11 bases. The CDR3 spans 17 residues. J lost 5 bases, V lost 4 bases, and 12 bases had no gene match. The germline V gene has CDR1 MRHNA and CDR2 SNTAGT. The DNA of the CDR3 is TGTGCCAGCAGTGCCATGCCGGGACAGGGGGGTTCTACTGAAGCTTTCTTT. Translated, it gives CASSAMPGQGGSTEAFF.

The chain couples TRBV7-2 to TRBJ1-2; perhaps TRBD1 as D (5 bases). Trimming removed 5 bases at V and 4 bases at J, with 17 bases between. The CDR3 is 15 amino acids. Germline CDR1 and CDR2: SGHTA and FQGNSA. Here the CDR3 DNA reads TGTGCCAGCAGCCCTGAACAGGTGCCTGGCTATGGCTACACCTTC. The encoded protein is CASSPEQVPGYGYTF.

The chain carries TRBV6-5 and TRBJ1-4; D gene ambiguous. CDR1 is MNHEY and CDR2 is SVGAGI in the germline V gene. The CDR3 spans 14 residues. The V gene lost 0 bases and the J gene lost 3 bases, with 5 bases spanning the gap. CDR3 DNA: TGTGCCAGCAGTTACTCGAGGCCTAATGAAAAACTGTTTTTT. Its translation is CASSYSRPNEKLFF.

The chain recombines TRBV5-1 with TRBJ1-1, with TRBD1 matching over 7 bases. The germline V gene encodes CDR1 SGHRS and CDR2 YFSETQ. The CDR3 is 15 amino acids. The ends lost 3 bases at V and 5 bases at J; junction bases unmatched: 10. Written as DNA, the CDR3 is TGCGCCAGCAGCTGGCGGACAGGCGGGATTACTGAAGCTTTCTTT. Protein product: CASSWRTGGITEAFF.

This chain joins TRBV5-5 and TRBJ1-1; D remains unclear. Germline loops: CDR1 SGHKS, CDR2 YYEKEE (reference sequence). This CDR3 has 13 residues. Trimming stripped 1 base from V and 7 bases from J, with 11 bases between. DNA of the CDR3: TGTGCCAGCAGCTTGTTTGGTGCGTATGAAGCTTTCTTT. Its translation is CASSLFGAYEAFF.

V usage is TRBV9 and J usage is TRBJ2-7; D is possibly TRBD1 (6 bases). This CDR3 contains 15 residues. Germline V gene sequence: CDR1 SGDLS, CDR2 YYNGEE. V lost 4 bases and J lost 2, with 16 bases in between. CDR3 in amino acids: CASSPREQGPYEQYF. The CDR3 DNA sequence: TGTGCCAGCAGCCCCAGGGAGCAGGGGCCCTACGAGCAGTACTTC.

This chain connects TRBV28 to TRBJ1-3; D is uncertain. This CDR3 is 15 amino acids long. The V end lost 3 bases, the J end lost 0 bases, and 9 bases lay between the germline ends. CDR1 is MDHEN and CDR2 is SYDVKM in the germline V gene. CDR3 amino acids: CASSFPGGSGNTIYF. The CDR3 DNA follows: TGTGCCAGCAGTTTCCCCGGTGGCTCTGGAAACACCATATATTTT.

This chain joins TRBV21-1 and TRBJ1-2; the table's D call TRBD1 went unverified against the DNA. TRBV21-1 is a listed pseudogene. The CDR3 length is 17 residues. The CDR3: CASSKLGDSPYYGGYTF. The CDR3 DNA sequence: TGTGCCAGCAGCAAATTGGGGGACAGCCCGTACTATGGAGGCTACACCTTC.